This T cell receptor (beta chain) was documented in a study of blood T cell repertoires in COVID-19. Across the study: Sources were T cells, B-cell-depleted T cells, or PBMCs; the material itself was cDNA or gDNA.

The germline V and J ends were trimmed by 0 bases and 7 bases, with 5 bases remaining between them. Germline CDR1 SGDLS, CDR2 YYNGEE. The CDR3 has 12 amino acids. TCRdb's copy holds only in-frame clones and misses some; the assay was immunoSEQ multiplex PCR. The sample includes roughly 100,000 clones, roughly 87% seen only once; the top ten take 6% to 6.5%. Sequenced material: peripheral blood. The TCR comes from a human donor in a cohort sampled during active COVID-19. The chain uses TRBV9 and TRBJ2-1; D unresolved. Written as DNA, the CDR3 is TGTGCCAGCAGCGTAGCTCTTAATGAGCAGTTCTTC. It is translated as CASSVALNEQFF.